The sample holds a few counts of the clone carrying this T cell receptor beta chain. Its antigen remains unknown. The sample is drawn from a study of cytomegalovirus exposure and HLA in healthy donors. Overall study results and limits: The Asian-associated ancestry cluster reportedly had fewer N-insertions than the roughly 670-donor mean in a later analysis. About 90% or about 30% of the time was how often most TCR beta V segments were productive, according to an earlier analysis.

Both 60 Vbeta primers and 13 Jbeta primers went into the PCR. Clones were read by immunoSEQ multiplex PCR, and TCRdb kept only the in-frame ones, dropping some. This repertoire shows about 160,000 clones, 80% found once; its top ten account for approximately 4.8%. V gave up 3 bases and J gave up 7 bases; unmatched junction bases: 6. This CDR3 is built from 14 residues. Germline assignment: CDR1 MDHEN and CDR2 SYDVKM. The sequenced sample was PBMCs. The source of this sequence is a man younger than 45 in good health and CMV-seronegative. The genes are TRBV28 and TRBJ2-3, with TRBD1 matching over 8 bases. The CDR3 loop reads CASSLLDRVHTQYF. The CDR3 nucleotides are TGTGCCAGCAGTTTGCTGGACAGGGTCCATACGCAGTATTTT.